Following are 21 T cell receptor beta chains from one sample sequenced in a study of T-cell memory formation after mild COVID-19. Using its own MiXCR run on the 5' RACE reads, TCRdb lists one record per CDR3 protein. This sample has under 700,000 distinct CDR3 sequences, with about a fifth found just once. The sequencing sample was made of PBMCs or a T cell subset sorted from them (not recorded which). Receptors were obtained from an adult woman who had mild COVID-19 (a few samples of this study predate the infection). Cell type and time point are not known.

The chain couples TRBV5-1 to TRBJ1-1; 9 nucleotides match TRBD1. V shed 4 bases, J shed 4 bases, and the junction held 5 bases outside the gene matches. The CDR3 sequence is 14 residues long. The V gene's germline CDR1 is SGHRS and CDR2 YFSETQ. CDR3 nucleotides: TGCGCCAGCAGCAAACAGGGGGCCGGCACTGAAGCTTTCTTT. It translates to CASSKQGAGTEAFF. Complete variable domain (other parts from reference TRBV5-1 and TRBJ1-1): KAGVTQTPRYLIKTRGQQVTLSCSPISGHRSVSWYQQTPGQGLQFLFEYFSETQRNKGNFPGRFSGRQFSNSRSEMNVSTLELGDSALYLCASSKQGAGTEAFFGQGTRLTVV.

This clonotype was recorded once. The chain joins TRBV5-1 to TRBJ2-5; 7 positions agree with TRBD2. V trimming: 4 bases; J trimming: 2 bases; junction bases outside the gene matches: 2. CDR1 is SGHRS and CDR2 is YFSETQ in the germline V gene. The CDR3 has 13 residues. CDR3 bases: TGCGCCAGCAGCGCGGGAGAACAAGAGACCCAGTACTTC. Protein sequence: CASSAGEQETQYF.

This clonotype was seen more than once but under ten times. The V and J genes are TRBV20-1 and TRBJ2-7; no clear D. Germline values: CDR1 DFQATT, CDR2 SNEGSKA (reference sequence). Between the trimmed V and J ends, which lost 6 bases and 0 bases, there was a span of 18 bases. The CDR3 is 15 amino acids. CDR3: CSALCGVVGSYEQYF. The CDR3 nucleotides read TGCAGTGCGCTGTGTGGAGTAGTAGGCTCCTACGAGCAGTACTTC.

The rearrangement joins TRBV12-3 or TRBV12-4 to TRBJ2-3, with 8 bases fitting TRBD1. This CDR3 comprises 14 residues. V lost 4 bases and J lost 6; bases outside the gene matches: 6. The CDR3 nucleotides read TGTGCCAGCAGTTCGACAGGGGAGGCGGATACGCAGTATTTT. It is translated as CASSSTGEADTQYF.

As for this clonotype: Without the conserved terminal phenylalanine or tryptophan, this CDR3 likely stems from a read error. The chain combines TRBV10-3 with TRBJ2-5; 9 bases agree with TRBD2. Germline V gene data show CDR1 as ENHRY and CDR2 as SYGVKD. V lost 4 bases, J lost 1 base, and 7 bases stayed unmatched. This CDR3 is built from 16 residues. This CDR3 is CAISVGSGGFQETQYL. CDR3 DNA: TGTGCCATCAGTGTCGGTAGCGGGGGTTTCCAAGAGACCCAGTACTTA.

The CDR3 spells CASSYSWRLAKNIQYF. The CDR3 DNA reads as TGTGCCAGCAGTTACTCGTGGAGATTAGCCAAAAACATTCAGTACTTC. The genes are TRBV6-5 and TRBJ2-4; D call uncertain. Germline V gives CDR1 MNHEY, CDR2 SVGAGI. This CDR3 has 16 residues. V lost 0 bases and J lost 0, with 9 bases in between.

The V call is TRBV24-1, the J call TRBJ1-1; D is ambiguous. V was trimmed by 2 bases and J by 6 bases, leaving 9 bases between them. CDR3 length equals 13 residues. Per germline, CDR1 KGHDR and CDR2 SFDVKD. The DNA of the CDR3 is TGTGCCACCAGTGATTCAAGGGTAGCTGAAGCTTTCTTT. This codes for CATSDSRVAEAFF.

This chain connects TRBV7-9 to TRBJ2-3; the D gene is possibly TRBD2 (5 bases). The germline CDR1 and CDR2 sequences are SEHNR and FQNEAQ (reference sequence). V lost 0 bases, J lost 6 bases, and 22 bases lay in between. The CDR3 totals 18 residues. The CDR3 region has the DNA TGTGCCAGCAGCTTAGCGAGAAGTGGAGGATATACGACGGATACGCAGTATTTT. This encodes CASSLARSGGYTTDTQYF.

Only a few counts were recorded for this clonotype. This chain connects TRBV12-3 or TRBV12-4 to TRBJ2-5, with D maybe TRBD2 (7 bases). V shed 7 bases and J shed 3 bases, with 27 bases lying between them. CDR3 length: 18 amino acids. The CDR3 loop is CASTSHQAGAGLKETQYF. As DNA, the CDR3 is TGTGCCAGCACCTCTCACCAGGCGGGGGCCGGCCTAAAAGAGACCCAGTACTTC.

This clonotype was detected only a few times. This CDR3 is CSARLSGDYYEQYF. The CDR3, as DNA: TGCAGTGCTAGGCTTAGCGGGGATTACTACGAGCAGTACTTC. J is TRBJ2-7 and V is TRBV20-1, with 8 nucleotides matching TRBD2. CDR1 and CDR2 from the germline V gene are DFQATT and SNEGSKA (reference sequence). The trim removed 3 bases at V and 3 bases at J, leaving 7 bases unmatched. This CDR3 is 14 amino acids long.

The V and J genes are TRBV14 and TRBJ1-2; no definite D call. There are 13 residues in the CDR3. Trimming took 4 bases from V and 2 from J, leaving 8 bases between them. Germline lookup yields CDR1 SGHDN and CDR2 FVKESK. CDR3: CASSLTSNYGYTF. The CDR3 DNA reads TGTGCCAGCAGCCTTACGTCAAACTATGGCTACACCTTC.

This chain links TRBV19 with TRBJ2-1, with 7 bases that match TRBD2. In germline, CDR1 is LNHDA, CDR2 SQIVND (reference sequence). This CDR3 spans 14 amino acids. The V segment lost 6 bases and the J segment 3 bases; nucleotides outside the gene matches: 5. The CDR3 DNA follows: TGTGCCAGTAGGCGAGCGGGGATCTACAATGAGCAGTTCTTC. Encoded protein: CASRRAGIYNEQFF.

The rearrangement uses TRBV2 and TRBJ2-7; perhaps TRBD2 as D (5 bases). This CDR3 region has 15 residues. The germline V and J ends were trimmed by 6 bases and 3 bases, with 18 bases remaining between them. Germline V gene lookup returns CDR1 SNHLY and CDR2 FYNNEI. Written as DNA, the CDR3 is TGTGCCAGCAGGGCCCGGACGGGAATGGACTACGAGCAGTACTTC. Its translation is CASRARTGMDYEQYF.

The chain employs TRBV7-9 and TRBJ2-1; 7 nucleotides line up with TRBD1. The germline gives CDR1 SEHNR, CDR2 FQNEAQ (reference sequence). The CDR3 has 15 residues. V was clipped by 4 bases and J by 7 bases; unmatched bases: 10. The CDR3 loop is CASSSRDRLVNEQFF. As DNA, the CDR3 is TGTGCCAGCAGCTCCCGGGACAGACTCGTTAATGAGCAGTTCTTC. Variable domain in full (rest from reference TRBV7-9 and TRBJ2-1): DTGVSQNPRHKITKRGQNVTFRCDPISEHNRLYWYRQTLGQGPEFLTYFQNEAQLEKSRLLSDRFSAERPKGSFSTLEIQRTEQGDSAMYLCASSSRDRLVNEQFFGPGTRLTVL.

The chain combines TRBV29-1 with TRBJ1-2; D remains ambiguous. Germline V gene sequence: CDR1 SQVTM, CDR2 ANQGSEA. CDR3 length equals 11 residues. V dropped 6 bases and J dropped 6 bases, with 11 bases sitting between them. The CDR3 protein is CSVLGEDGYTF. DNA of the CDR3: TGCAGCGTCCTGGGTGAAGATGGCTACACCTTC.

This clonotype appeared a few times. The chain recombines TRBV18 with TRBJ1-1, with D unresolved. V gave up 5 bases and J gave up 1 base, with 14 bases separating them. The CDR3 has 15 residues. In germline, CDR1 is KGHSH, CDR2 LQKENI. The CDR3 nucleotides are TGTGCCAGCTCATACGTTATCGGGAGGAACACTGAAGCTTTCTTT. It encodes CASSYVIGRNTEAFF.

The chain carries TRBV20-1 and TRBJ2-3, with D maybe TRBD1 (5 bases). Trimming removed 5 bases at V and 0 bases at J, with 12 bases between. CDR1 DFQATT and CDR2 SNEGSKA come from the germline V gene (reference sequence). The length of the CDR3 is 14 residues. CDR3: CSAPDTTSTDTQYF. The CDR3 DNA reads TGCAGTGCTCCGGACACTACTAGCACAGATACGCAGTATTTT.

In this sample, this clonotype turned up many times. The V gene is TRBV9, the J gene TRBJ2-5; no firm D call. V was cut by 1 base and J by 2 bases, with 9 bases left in between. Germline CDR1 SGDLS, CDR2 YYNGEE. CDR3 length: 14 residues. The CDR3 DNA sequence: TGTGCCAGCAGCGTAAATCTGTTACAAGAGACCCAGTACTTC. This sequence encodes CASSVNLLQETQYF.

The chain carries TRBV29-1 and TRBJ2-5, with a weak D call TRBD2 (6 bases). Germline-derived CDR1 and CDR2 are SQVTM and ANQGSEA. This CDR3 has 15 amino acids. V was trimmed by 3 bases and J by 4 bases, leaving 18 bases between them. The CDR3 nucleotides are TGCAGCGTTGAGGGCCGGACTAAAACTTCAGAGACCCAGTACTTC. Its protein product is CSVEGRTKTSETQYF.

This clonotype was recorded a few times. V is TRBV11-2 and J is TRBJ1-5; 7 nucleotides line up with TRBD1. V trimming: 5 bases; J trimming: 6 bases; junction bases outside the gene matches: 16. Germline CDR1 and CDR2: SGHAT and FQNNGV. The CDR3 is 17 amino acids. CDR3 loop: CASSEVGRGLQGQPQHF. DNA of the CDR3: TGTGCCAGCAGCGAAGTCGGTAGGGGGCTTCAAGGTCAGCCCCAGCATTTT.

The V call is TRBV7-9, the J call TRBJ1-3, with unresolved D. V lost 0 bases to trimming and J lost 3 bases, with 9 bases between them. The CDR3 spans 15 residues. Germline-derived CDR1 and CDR2 are SEHNR and FQNEAQ (reference sequence). The CDR3 here is CASSLAVGYGNTIYF. The CDR3 DNA reads TGTGCCAGCAGCTTAGCCGTGGGTTATGGAAACACCATATATTTT.